This T cell receptor (beta chain) was found in a study of shared clonotypes between healthy human individuals. Study-wide results and caveats: Naive CD4 clonotypes overlapped across several donors at 4.5% to 5.5%. The rarefaction results pointed to incomplete sorted-subset sequencing despite large depth.

As to this clone: Its antigen is not identified. The junction differs from germline at one of its ends, possibly a read error. This specimen includes other DNA sequences encoding the same CDR3.

Looked up from germline, CDR1 is GTSNPN and CDR2 is SVGIG (reference sequence). The CDR3 contains 13 residues. CD8 cells regarded as naive lacked CD45RO, were positively chosen for CCR7, and omitted terminally differentiated effector memory CD45RA+ cells. All of the donors resided in Nashville, Tennessee, and each was a Caucasian adult. TCRdb's copy holds only in-frame clones and misses some; the assay was immunoSEQ multiplex PCR. The sample consists of about 680,000 clones, 92% of them appearing once. The clonotype was recovered from a man younger than 40 in good health. Sequenced material: naive CD8+ T cells sorted from blood. This chain uses TRBV30 with TRBJ1-1; D not certain. DNA for the CDR3: TGTGCCTGGATTTTTAGACCGGGCACTGAGGCTTTCTTT. Translated, it gives CAWIFRPGTEAFF.